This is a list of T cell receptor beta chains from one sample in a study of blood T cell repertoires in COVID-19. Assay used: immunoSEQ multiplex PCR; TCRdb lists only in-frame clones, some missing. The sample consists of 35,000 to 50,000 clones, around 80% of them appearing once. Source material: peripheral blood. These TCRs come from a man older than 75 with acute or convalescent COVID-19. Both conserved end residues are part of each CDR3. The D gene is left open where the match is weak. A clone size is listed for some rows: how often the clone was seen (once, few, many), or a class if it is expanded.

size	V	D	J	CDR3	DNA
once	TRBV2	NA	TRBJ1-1	CASQGRMNTEAFF	TGTGCCTCCCAGGGAAGGATGAACACTGAAGCTTTCTTT
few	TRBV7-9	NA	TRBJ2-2	CASSHDLTGELFF	TGTGCCAGCAGCCACGACTTAACCGGGGAGCTGTTTTTT
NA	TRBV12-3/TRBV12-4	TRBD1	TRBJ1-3	CASDRGTGNTIYF	TGTGCCAGCGACAGGGGTACAGGAAACACCATATATTTT
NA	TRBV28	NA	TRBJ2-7	CASSSYEYEQYF	TGTGCCAGCAGTTCCTACGAGTACGAGCAGTACTTC
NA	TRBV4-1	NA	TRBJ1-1	CASSPGGFTEAFF	TGCGCCAGCAGCCCGGGTGGGTTCACTGAAGCTTTCTTT
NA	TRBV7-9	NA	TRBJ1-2	CASSWGEEIGYTF	TGTGCCAGCAGCTGGGGCGAGGAGATTGGCTACACCTTC
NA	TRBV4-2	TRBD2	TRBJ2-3	CASSQGLAGGDTQYF	TGTGCCAGCAGCCAAGGACTAGCGGGAGGAGATACGCAGTATTTT
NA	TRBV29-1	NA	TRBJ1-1	CSVRPGQVNTEAFF	TGCAGCGTCCGACCGGGACAAGTGAACACTGAAGCTTTCTTT
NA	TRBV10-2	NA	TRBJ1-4	CASSESGNEKLFF	TGCGCCAGCAGTGAGTCCGGTAATGAAAAACTGTTTTTT
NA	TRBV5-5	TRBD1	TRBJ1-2	CASSWGQANYGYTF	TGTGCCAGCAGTTGGGGACAGGCCAACTATGGCTACACCTTC
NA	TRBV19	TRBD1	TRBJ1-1	CASRISPGGNTEAFF	TGTGCCAGTAGGATATCTCCAGGGGGGAACACTGAAGCTTTCTTT
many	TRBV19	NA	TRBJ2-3	CASSINWGMQDTQYF	TGTGCCAGTAGTATAAATTGGGGCATGCAAGATACGCAGTATTTT
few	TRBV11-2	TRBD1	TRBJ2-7	CASSPRWDSIYEQYF	TGTGCCAGCAGCCCGCGCTGGGACAGCATCTACGAGCAGTACTTC
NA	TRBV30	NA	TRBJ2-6	CAWSGLAGANVLTF	TGTGCCTGGAGTGGGCTAGCTGGGGCCAACGTCCTGACTTTC
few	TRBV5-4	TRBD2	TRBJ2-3	CASSAILAGVGKDTQYF	TGTGCCAGCAGCGCTATACTAGCGGGGGTGGGAAAAGATACGCAGTATTTT
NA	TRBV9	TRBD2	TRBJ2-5	CASSVAALAGGGETQYF	TGTGCCAGCAGCGTAGCTGCCCTAGCGGGGGGTGGAGAGACCCAGTACTTC